The 9 T cell receptor beta chains below all came from one sample that was sequenced in a study of identical twins. Each CDR3 protein is one row after TCRdb ran MiXCR on the 5' RACE reads. The sample includes hundreds of thousands of distinct CDR3 sequences, approximately 24% seen only once; the top ten take roughly 2.8%. The same specimen was also included in a second study, on T cells expressing NK-cell markers.

Sequencing was performed on CD4+ T cells sorted from blood. The receptors originated from a woman in her late teens or twenties in good health.

The J gene is TRBJ2-3, the V gene TRBV12-5; D is perhaps TRBD2 (5 bases). The V gene's germline CDR1 is LGHNT and CDR2 FRNRAP. The CDR3 contains 13 residues. Trimming removed 4 bases at V and 2 bases at J, with 7 bases between. The CDR3 region has the DNA TGTGCTAGTGGTTCCGGGGACACAGATACGCAGTATTTT. Protein: CASGSGDTDTQYF. Based on the CDR3 plus reference TRBV12-5 and TRBJ2-3, the full variable domain is DARVTQTPRHKVTEMGQEVTMRCQPILGHNTVFWYRQTMMQGLELLAYFRNRAPLDDSGMPKDRFSAEMPDATLATLKIQPSEPRDSAVYFCASGSGDTDTQYFGPGTRLTVL.

The chain couples TRBV3-1 to TRBJ1-2, with TRBD1 identical over 10 bases. CDR1 and CDR2 (germline): LGHDT, YNNKEL (reference sequence). J lost 2 bases, V lost 3 bases, and 3 bases had no gene match. The CDR3 is made up of 15 amino acids. The CDR3 region has the DNA TGTGCCAGCAGCCAGCGGGACAGGGGAAACTATGGCTACACCTTC. It yields the protein CASSQRDRGNYGYTF.

This clonotype turned up a few times. This chain joins TRBV11-2 and TRBJ2-1; D is unclear. Trimming took 5 bases from V and 10 from J, leaving 9 bases between them. CDR1 SGHAT and CDR2 FQNNGV come from the germline V gene. The CDR3 loop spans 11 amino acids. CDR3 sequence reads: CASSGDEEQFF. In nucleotides, the CDR3 is TGTGCCAGCAGCGGAGATGAGGAGCAGTTCTTC.

This chain joins TRBV5-1 and TRBJ2-2, with D hard to call. Trimming shortened V by 1 base and J by 1 base, and 11 bases separated the two germline ends. Germline lookup yields CDR1 SGHRS and CDR2 YFSETQ. CDR3 length equals 16 residues. The CDR3 sequence is CASSLLVAGNTGELFF. In DNA, the CDR3 is TGCGCCAGCAGCTTGTTAGTGGCTGGGAACACCGGGGAGCTGTTTTTT. Drawing the rest from reference TRBV5-1 and TRBJ2-2, the complete variable domain is KAGVTQTPRYLIKTRGQQVTLSCSPISGHRSVSWYQQTPGQGLQFLFEYFSETQRNKGNFPGRFSGRQFSNSRSEMNVSTLELGDSALYLCASSLLVAGNTGELFFGEGSRLTVL.

The V call is TRBV6-1, the J call TRBJ1-2, with D maybe TRBD1 (6 bases). This CDR3 comprises 14 residues. Looked up from germline, CDR1 is MNHNS and CDR2 is SASEGT. Trimming removed 6 bases at V and 4 bases at J, with 15 bases between. CDR3 sequence reads: CASSSQGRGYGYTF. The DNA for the CDR3 is TGTGCCAGCAGCTCACAGGGCAGGGGCTATGGCTACACCTTC.

This clonotype was found a few times. The chain recombines TRBV24-1 with TRBJ2-2; perhaps TRBD1 as D (6 bases). The germline V and J ends were trimmed by 2 bases and 4 bases, with 10 bases remaining between them. The CDR3 is made up of 15 amino acids. Looked up from germline, CDR1 is KGHDR and CDR2 is SFDVKD. CDR3: CATSDSGTLTGELFF. For the CDR3, the DNA is TGTGCCACCAGTGATTCCGGGACACTCACCGGGGAGCTGTTTTTT.

This clonotype has more than one count but fewer than ten. V usage is TRBV7-2 and J usage is TRBJ2-7, with 8 positions matching TRBD2. CDR1 is SGHTA and CDR2 is FQGNSA in the germline V gene. The CDR3 extends over 16 amino acids. Losses at the gene ends were 2 bases for V and 3 bases for J; bases not matched to a gene: 9. For the CDR3, the DNA is TGTGCCAGCAGCTTACGCAGGAGCGGGAGTAGCTACGAGCAGTACTTC. It encodes CASSLRRSGSSYEQYF.

This clonotype has a handful of counts. The V call is TRBV5-1, the J call TRBJ1-2, with TRBD1 matching 8 bases. The CDR3 has 16 residues. The ends lost 3 bases at V and 2 bases at J; junction bases unmatched: 9. Germline assignment: CDR1 SGHRS and CDR2 YFSETQ. The CDR3 bases are TGCGCCAGCAGCTCTCGGACAGGGATGTACAACTATGGCTACACCTTC. Translating it yields CASSSRTGMYNYGYTF.

V usage is TRBV27 and J usage is TRBJ1-5; D perhaps matches TRBD1 (6 bases). V dropped 6 bases and J dropped 1 base, with 13 bases sitting between them. This CDR3 has 15 amino acids. The germline gives CDR1 MNHEY, CDR2 SMNVEV (reference sequence). The CDR3 DNA reads TGTGCCAGCAGCCCGGGGGCAGGGAGCAATCAGCCCCAGCATTTT. It codes for CASSPGAGSNQPQHF.